This T cell receptor (beta chain) emerged from a study of cytomegalovirus exposure and HLA in healthy donors. Study observations and caveats: Analysis performed later found 16,951 TCR beta sequences associated with HLA alleles at 0.05 false discovery rate. Some segments of the V type, notably TRBV6-2 and TRBV6-3, were excluded as indistinguishable. Later analysis reportedly placed an Asian-associated ancestry cluster below the approximately 700-donor mean in N-insertions. What a later analysis showed was that several of the most significant clusters appeared linked to common viral pathogens.

As to this clone: Antigen: not known.

Germline V gene sequence: CDR1 MNHNY, CDR2 SVGAGI (reference sequence). Losses at the gene ends were 7 bases for V and 2 bases for J; bases not matched to a gene: 11. This CDR3 is 15 amino acids long. The primer mix had 60 Vbeta and 13 Jbeta primers. The table came from immunoSEQ multiplex PCR; TCRdb's copy has only in-frame clones and leaves some out. This sample has some 100,000 clones, with about 80% found just once. The TCR was taken from a woman aged 35 to 49 in good health and CMV-seropositive. The J gene is TRBJ2-7, the V gene TRBV6-6, with 7 positions matching TRBD2. Sequencing was done on a sample of PBMCs. The CDR3 is CASTDPGGITYEQYF. CDR3 sequence (DNA): TGTGCCAGCACCGACCCCGGGGGGATCACCTACGAGCAGTACTTC.